A single sample is the source of the 12 T cell receptor beta chains below, sequenced in a study of shared clonotypes between healthy human individuals. Some clones are missing from TCRdb's copy, which holds only in-frame ones; the method was immunoSEQ multiplex PCR. Of about 2.4 million clones in the sample, 93% were seen once. Sequencing was carried out using naive CD4+ T cells from PBMCs. This sample's subset: CD45RA+ positively selected. These receptors originate from a man younger than 35 in good health. Some clones in this sample may be carry-over from other donors' samples.

This clone was detected a few times. The chain links TRBV11-2 to TRBJ1-2; no reliable D call. Germline lookup yields CDR1 SGHAT and CDR2 FQNNGV. V lost 5 bases to trimming and J lost 3 bases, with 19 bases between them. The CDR3 extends over 16 amino acids. CDR3 loop: CASSTRAGTSHYGYTF. CDR3 bases: TGTGCCAGCAGCACCAGAGCGGGAACCTCGCACTATGGCTACACCTTC.

The J gene is TRBJ2-3, the V gene TRBV5-4; unclear D gene. The CDR3 consists of 12 residues. Trimming shortened V by 0 bases and J by 5 bases, and 4 bases separated the two germline ends. The V gene's germline CDR1 is SGHNT and CDR2 YYREEE (reference sequence). The CDR3 region is CASSLDQDTQYF. The CDR3, as DNA: TGTGCCAGCAGCTTGGATCAAGATACGCAGTATTTT.

The rearrangement uses TRBV6-4 and TRBJ2-7; 8 nucleotides align to TRBD2. V gave up 0 bases and J gave up 0 bases; unmatched junction bases: 16. The germline V gene has CDR1 MRHNA and CDR2 SNTAGT. This CDR3 comprises 20 residues. CDR3 nucleotide sequence: TGTGCCAGCAGTGACTCGGTCGCGGGAGGCCTCCAATCTAGCTCCTACGAGCAGTACTTC. Amino acid sequence: CASSDSVAGGLQSSSYEQYF.

The J gene is TRBJ1-5, the V gene TRBV19; no reliable D call. There are 14 residues in the CDR3. V lost 7 bases and J lost 0, with 10 bases in between. Germline CDR1 and CDR2: LNHDA and SQIVND (reference sequence). Here the CDR3 reads CASKGAYSNQPQHF. The CDR3 DNA sequence: TGTGCCAGTAAAGGTGCCTATAGCAATCAGCCCCAGCATTTT.

The rearrangement joins TRBV27 to TRBJ2-1; the D is unclear. CDR3 length: 14 amino acids. Germline V gives CDR1 MNHEY, CDR2 SMNVEV (reference sequence). V lost 4 bases and J 1 base, leaving 8 bases between the germline ends. The CDR3 DNA sequence: TGTGCCAGCAGTTCCTCCTTGTCCTACAATGAGCAGTTCTTC. This translates into CASSSSLSYNEQFF.

The chain combines TRBV6-1 with TRBJ2-2, with TRBD1 as a possible D gene (5 bases). V gave up 10 bases and J gave up 0 bases, with 9 bases separating them. This CDR3 is 13 amino acids long. The germline V gene has CDR1 MNHNS and CDR2 SASEGT. CDR3 coding DNA: TGTGCCACCCAACAGGCGAACACCGGGGAGCTGTTTTTT. It translates to CATQQANTGELFF.

The genes are TRBV2 and TRBJ1-2; TRBD1 matches 9 bases. This CDR3 has 14 amino acids. V gave up 5 bases and J gave up 6 bases; unmatched junction bases: 7. Germline V lookup: CDR1 SNHLY, CDR2 FYNNEI. CDR3 in DNA: TGTGCCAGCAGTCGGGACAGGGTGTTCGATGGCTACACCTTC. Translated, it gives CASSRDRVFDGYTF.

The gene calls are TRBV7-2 and TRBJ2-5; TRBD2 agrees at 9 bases. CDR3 length: 17 residues. Losses at the gene ends were 4 bases for V and 5 bases for J; bases not matched to a gene: 14. The germline CDR1 and CDR2 sequences are SGHTA and FQGNSA. The CDR3 DNA follows: TGTGCCAGCAGCTCGTCCGGGACTAGCTCTCCTGGGGAGACCCAGTACTTC. This sequence encodes CASSSSGTSSPGETQYF. The variable domain in full, with the rest retrieved from reference TRBV7-2 and TRBJ2-5, is GAGVSQSPSNKVTEKGKDVELRCDPISGHTALYWYRQSLGQGLEFLIYFQGNSAPDKSGLPSDRFSAERTGGSVSTLTIQRTQQEDSAVYLCASSSSGTSSPGETQYFGPGTRLLVL.

This chain uses TRBV18 with TRBJ2-2; D is undetermined. The V gene's germline CDR1 is KGHSH and CDR2 LQKENI. The V and J ends lost 5 bases and 2 bases respectively, with 6 bases between them. This CDR3 is built from 13 residues. The CDR3 spells CASSELNTGELFF. CDR3 in DNA: TGTGCCAGCTCAGAGTTAAACACCGGGGAGCTGTTTTTT.

Remarks on this clone: Other DNA sequences in this sample translate to the same CDR3. The rearrangement links TRBV28 to TRBJ1-4, with 8 bases matching TRBD1. Germline CDR1 MDHEN, CDR2 SYDVKM. CDR3 length: 15 amino acids. V lost 6 bases to trimming and J lost 6 bases; unmatched junction nucleotides: 9. The CDR3 region has the DNA TGTGCCAGCAGCTCAGCCGGGACAGGAGATGAAAAACTGTTTTTT. Its protein product is CASSSAGTGDEKLFF.

In regard to this clone: Other nucleotide sequences in the sample specify the same CDR3. The chain links TRBV28 to TRBJ1-1; no firm D call. There are 11 residues in the CDR3. V gave up 1 base and J gave up 8 bases, with 5 bases separating them. CDR1 MDHEN and CDR2 SYDVKM come from the germline V gene. The CDR3, as DNA: TGTGCCAGCAGTTTATCGGCGGAAGCTTTCTTT. The encoded protein is CASSLSAEAFF.

Comment on this clone: The same CDR3 also results from other DNA sequences found in this sample. The chain combines TRBV28 with TRBJ1-2; 9 bases are shared with TRBD1. Per germline, CDR1 MDHEN and CDR2 SYDVKM. Trimming took 6 bases from V and 4 from J; bases not matched to a gene: 6. This CDR3 region has 14 residues. CDR3 in DNA: TGTGCCAGCAGCCTGGGACAGGGTAGCTATGGCTACACCTTC. Protein: CASSLGQGSYGYTF.